This T cell receptor beta chain was sequenced during a study of T cell changes during pregnancy in multiple sclerosis. V gave up 7 bases and J gave up 9 bases; unmatched junction bases: 10. Germline V gives CDR1 GTSNPN, CDR2 SVGIG (reference sequence). This CDR3 is built from 13 residues. Method: immunoSEQ multiplex PCR; TCRdb's copy keeps in-frame clones and lacks some. This sample has roughly 8,000 clones, with over 80% found just once. The rearrangement joins TRBV30 to TRBJ2-1; TRBD2 aligns across 9 bases. Source: CD8+ T cells from peripheral blood mononuclear cells, taken in the first trimester of pregnancy. This clonotype originated in a female donor in good health, enrolled as a control in a pregnancy study. The CDR3 loop reads CAFGTSPRFEQFF. CDR3 nucleotides: TGTGCCTTCGGGACTAGCCCCAGATTTGAGCAGTTCTTC.